The clone carrying this TCR beta chain was detected only a few times. Its antigen is currently unknown. The protocol was immunoSEQ multiplex PCR, while the TCRdb copy is restricted to in-frame clones and leaves out a portion. The sample lists 60,000 to 90,000 clones; around 89% were seen once. The CDR3 covers 17 residues. V lost 2 bases, J lost 3 bases, and 17 bases lay in between. Germline-derived CDR1 and CDR2 are SGHTA and FQGNSA. This sample was included in a study of OX40 agonist ivuxolimab in advanced cancers. Overall study results and limits: Certain nonresponding patients likewise had low normalized T-cell clonal expansion.

The chain links TRBV7-2 to TRBJ1-5; possibly TRBD1 for D (5 bases). The material was CD4+ or CD8+ T cells sorted from blood, obtained in a trial of the OX40 agonist ivuxolimab. The clonotype was recovered from an adult with an advanced solid tumor such as melanoma, head and neck, liver or kidney cancer. CDR3 protein: CASSLRSAGQSNQPQHF. The CDR3 region has the DNA TGTGCCAGCAGCTTAAGGTCGGCAGGGCAGTCCAATCAGCCCCAGCATTTT.